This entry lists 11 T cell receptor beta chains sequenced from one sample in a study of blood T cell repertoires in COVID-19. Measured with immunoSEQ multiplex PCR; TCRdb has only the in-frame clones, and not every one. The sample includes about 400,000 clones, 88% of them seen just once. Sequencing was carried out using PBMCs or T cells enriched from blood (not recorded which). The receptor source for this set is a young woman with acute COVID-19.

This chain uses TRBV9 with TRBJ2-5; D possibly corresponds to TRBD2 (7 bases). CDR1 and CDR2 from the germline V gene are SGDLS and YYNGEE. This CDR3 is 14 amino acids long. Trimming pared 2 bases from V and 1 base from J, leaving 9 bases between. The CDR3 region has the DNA TGTGCCAGCAGCGTCCGGGGGGCCCAAGAGACCCAGTACTTC. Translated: CASSVRGAQETQYF.

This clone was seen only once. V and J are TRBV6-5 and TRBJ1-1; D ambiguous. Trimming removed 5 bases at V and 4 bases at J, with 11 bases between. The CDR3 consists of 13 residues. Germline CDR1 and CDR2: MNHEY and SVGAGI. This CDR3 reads CASSRFHSTEAFF. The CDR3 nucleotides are TGTGCCAGCAGTCGTTTCCACAGCACTGAAGCTTTCTTT.

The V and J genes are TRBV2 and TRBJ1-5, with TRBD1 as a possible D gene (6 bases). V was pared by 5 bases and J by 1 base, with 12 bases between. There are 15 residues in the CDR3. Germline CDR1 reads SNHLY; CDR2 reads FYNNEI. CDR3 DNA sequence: TGTGCCAGCAGTTCTGGGGGGGCGAGCAATCAGCCCCAGCATTTT. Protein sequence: CASSSGGASNQPQHF.

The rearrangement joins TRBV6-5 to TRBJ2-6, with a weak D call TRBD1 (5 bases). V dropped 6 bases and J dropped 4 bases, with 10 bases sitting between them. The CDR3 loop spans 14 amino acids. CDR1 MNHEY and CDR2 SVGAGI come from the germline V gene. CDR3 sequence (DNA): TGTGCCAGCAGAGGGAAGGGGGGGGCCAACGTCCTGACTTTC. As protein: CASRGKGGANVLTF.

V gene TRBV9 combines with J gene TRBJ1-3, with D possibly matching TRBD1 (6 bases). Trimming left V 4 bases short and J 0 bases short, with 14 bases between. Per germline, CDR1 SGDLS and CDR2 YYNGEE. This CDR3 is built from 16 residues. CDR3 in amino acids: CASSMPGTHSGNTIYF. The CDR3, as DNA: TGTGCCAGCAGCATGCCCGGGACACACTCTGGAAACACCATATATTTT. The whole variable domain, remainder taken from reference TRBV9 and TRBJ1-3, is DSGVTQTPKHLITATGQRVTLRCSPRSGDLSVYWYQQSLDQGLQFLIQYYNGEERAKGNILERFSAQQFPDLHSELNLSSLELGDSALYFCASSMPGTHSGNTIYFGEGSWLTVV.

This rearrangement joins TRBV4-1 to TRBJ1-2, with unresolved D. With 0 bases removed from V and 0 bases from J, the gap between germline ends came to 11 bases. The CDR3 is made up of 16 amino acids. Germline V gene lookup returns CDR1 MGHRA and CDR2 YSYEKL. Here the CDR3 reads CASSQDPEQANYGYTF. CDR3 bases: TGCGCCAGCAGCCAAGACCCGGAGCAAGCTAACTATGGCTACACCTTC.

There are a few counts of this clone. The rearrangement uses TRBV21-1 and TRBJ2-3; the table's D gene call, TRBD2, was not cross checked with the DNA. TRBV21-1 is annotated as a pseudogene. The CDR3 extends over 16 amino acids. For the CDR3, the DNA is TGTGCCAGCATCACTAAGACCCTAGACCTCACAGATACGCAGTATTTT. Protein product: CASITKTLDLTDTQYF.

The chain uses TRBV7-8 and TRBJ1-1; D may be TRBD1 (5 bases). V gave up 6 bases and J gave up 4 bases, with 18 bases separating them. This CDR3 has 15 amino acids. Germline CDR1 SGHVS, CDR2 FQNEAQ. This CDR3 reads CASRKSRVDLTEAFF. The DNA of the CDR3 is TGTGCCAGCAGGAAATCCAGGGTCGACCTCACTGAAGCTTTCTTT. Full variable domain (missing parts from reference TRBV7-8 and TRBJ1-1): GAGVSQSPRYKVAKRGQDVALRCDPISGHVSLFWYQQALGQGPEFLTYFQNEAQLDKSGLPSDRFFAERPEGSVSTLKIQRTQQEDSAVYLCASRKSRVDLTEAFFGQGTRLTVV.

The CDR3 is CATSRESSPYEQYF. The CDR3 DNA sequence: TGTGCCACCAGCAGAGAGTCTTCCCCCTACGAGCAGTACTTC. The chain has TRBV15 and TRBJ2-7; D not certain. This CDR3 is 14 amino acids long. Trimming removed 0 bases from V and 2 bases from J, with 8 bases in between. The germline gives CDR1 LNHNV, CDR2 YYDKDF (reference sequence). The full variable domain, completed using reference TRBV15 and TRBJ2-7, is DAMVIQNPRYQVTQFGKPVTLSCSQTLNHNVMYWYQQKSSQAPKLLFHYYDKDFNNEADTPDNFQSRRPNTSFCFLDIRSPGLGDTAMYLCATSRESSPYEQYFGPGTRLTVT.

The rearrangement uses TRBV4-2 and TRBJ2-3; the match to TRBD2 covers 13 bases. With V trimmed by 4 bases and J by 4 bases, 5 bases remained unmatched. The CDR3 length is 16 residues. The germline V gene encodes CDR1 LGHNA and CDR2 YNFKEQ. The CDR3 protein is CASSPRLAGGPDTQYF. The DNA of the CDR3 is TGTGCCAGCAGCCCTCGACTAGCGGGGGGCCCAGATACGCAGTATTTT.

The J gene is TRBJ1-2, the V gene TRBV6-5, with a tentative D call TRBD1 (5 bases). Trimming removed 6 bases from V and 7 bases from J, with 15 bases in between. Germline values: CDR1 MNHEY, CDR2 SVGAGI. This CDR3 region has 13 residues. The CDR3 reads CASRPRVLGGYTF. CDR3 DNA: TGTGCCAGCAGGCCCAGGGTTTTGGGTGGCTACACCTTC.